Below, one T cell receptor (beta chain) is given with its context. Its antigen is currently unknown. Per the germline V gene, CDR1 is SGHRS and CDR2 is YFSETQ. V lost 4 bases and J lost 2; bases outside the gene matches: 11. The CDR3 totals 17 residues. Reasons for excluding patients were uncontrolled infection, other autoimmune disease, pregnancy or lactation. This sample was taken from a study of T cells in Graves' hyperthyroidism and ophthalmopathy. Findings of the study overall: Most clonotypes expanded in thyroid above 0.001 were likewise present in blood.

RNA transcripts were the template for amplifying TCR beta CDR3 regions. The TCR CDR3 first-round RT-PCR relied on the HTBI primer set. TCRdb independently ran MiXCR on the multiplex PCR reads; one entry per CDR3 protein. The sample has about 700,000 distinct CDR3 sequences; 12% to 15% are singletons. The clonotype was recovered from a young woman with Graves' hyperthyroidism. The specimen sequenced was blood. V gene TRBV5-1 combines with J gene TRBJ2-3; 9 bases are a match to TRBD1. The CDR3 is CASSAGTGSSYTDTQYF. DNA for the CDR3: TGCGCCAGCAGCGCCGGGACAGGGAGTTCCTACACAGATACGCAGTATTTT.